This T cell receptor beta chain was found in a study of CD8 T cells in ankylosing spondylitis. TCRdb ran MiXCR on the 5' RACE reads and lists one entry per CDR3 protein. The sample yields 250,000 or so distinct CDR3 sequences, around a tenth seen once. CDR3 length: 17 amino acids. Between the trimmed V and J ends, which lost 0 bases and 2 bases, there was a span of 15 bases. The germline gives CDR1 MGHRA, CDR2 YSYEKL. The specimen was blood, either unsorted or a sorted T cell fraction (not recorded which). The rearrangement uses TRBV4-1 and TRBJ2-3; maybe TRBD2 (5 bases). This sequence was found in a male donor with ankylosing spondylitis or in good health (not recorded which). The CDR3 nucleotides read TGCGCCAGCAGCCAAGAAGGTTTAACGGACTTCACAGATACGCAGTATTTT. Amino acids: CASSQEGLTDFTDTQYF.